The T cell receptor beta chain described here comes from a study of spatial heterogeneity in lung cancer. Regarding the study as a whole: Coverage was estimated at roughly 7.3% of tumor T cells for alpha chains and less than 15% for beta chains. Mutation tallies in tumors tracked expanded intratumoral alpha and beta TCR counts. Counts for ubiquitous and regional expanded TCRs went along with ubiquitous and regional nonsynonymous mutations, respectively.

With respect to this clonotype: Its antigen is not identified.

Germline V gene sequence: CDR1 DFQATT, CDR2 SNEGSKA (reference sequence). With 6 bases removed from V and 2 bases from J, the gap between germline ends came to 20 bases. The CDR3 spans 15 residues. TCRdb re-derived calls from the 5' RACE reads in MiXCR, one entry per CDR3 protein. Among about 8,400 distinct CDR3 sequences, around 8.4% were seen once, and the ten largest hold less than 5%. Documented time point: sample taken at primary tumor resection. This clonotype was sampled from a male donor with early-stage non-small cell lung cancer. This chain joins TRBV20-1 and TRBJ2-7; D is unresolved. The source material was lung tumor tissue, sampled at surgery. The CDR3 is CSAKGVGTSPYEQYF. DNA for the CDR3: TGCAGTGCCAAGGGTGTGGGTACCTCTCCCTACGAGCAGTACTTC.